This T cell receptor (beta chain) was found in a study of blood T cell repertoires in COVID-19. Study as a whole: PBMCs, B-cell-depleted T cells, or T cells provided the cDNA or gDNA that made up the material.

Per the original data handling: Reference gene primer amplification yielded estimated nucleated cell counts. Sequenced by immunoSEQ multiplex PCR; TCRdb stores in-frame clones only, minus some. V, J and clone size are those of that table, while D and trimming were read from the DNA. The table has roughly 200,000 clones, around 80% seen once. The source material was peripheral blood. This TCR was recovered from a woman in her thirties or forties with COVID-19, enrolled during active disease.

The CDR3 nucleotides are TGTGCCAGCAGCTTCGGGGTAGCGGGATCGTCCCAGTACTTC. Translation gives CASSFGVAGSSQYF. The chain links TRBV7-3 to TRBJ2-5; 8 bases align to TRBD2. The J segment lost 9 bases and the V segment lost 3 bases, leaving 9 bases of the junction unmatched. CDR1 and CDR2 (germline): SGHTA, FQGTGA. The CDR3 covers 14 residues.